The T cell receptor (beta chain) described here comes from a study of cytomegalovirus exposure and HLA in healthy donors. Findings and limits, study-wide: TCR beta V- and J-gene trimming, according to a later analysis, was linked to a missense DCLRE1C variant. Investigators reported 150 to 200 TCR beta chains as tied to cytomegalovirus.

A remark on this clone: Its antigen is as yet unknown.

The PCR had 60 Vbeta and 13 Jbeta primers. Clones were read by immunoSEQ multiplex PCR, and TCRdb kept only the in-frame ones, dropping some. Among over 80,000 clones listed, roughly 79% were seen once. Material for sequencing was PBMCs. This sequence was found in a woman aged 70-85 years in good health and CMV-seropositive.

The CDR3: CASWTSGSHNEQFF. CDR3 nucleotide sequence: TGTGCCAGCTGGACTAGCGGGAGCCACAATGAGCAGTTCTTC. This chain uses TRBV21-1 with TRBJ2-1; the DNA was not compared with TRBD2, the D call given in the table. TRBV21-1 constitutes a pseudogene. CDR3 length: 14 amino acids.